This T cell receptor (beta chain) was found in a study of beta chain features in type 1 diabetes. In its sample, this clone was seen a few times. As yet, its antigen is unknown. The V gene lost 1 base and the J gene lost 4 bases, with 13 bases spanning the gap. Germline lookup yields CDR1 SEHNR and CDR2 FQNEAQ (reference sequence). CDR3 length: 16 residues. Findings and caveats of the study: In every one of the four CD4+ subsets, TCRB CDR3s were moderately but significantly shorter in Type 1 diabetes patients.

Expressed TCRB transcripts were sequenced after all isolated RNA was converted to cDNA. Clones were sequenced by immunoSEQ multiplex PCR, and TCRdb holds only the in-frame ones, with some missing. The sample holds around 280,000 clones; about 15% are singletons and the top ten take 0.015% to 0.017%. The sequence was obtained from a man aged 18-30 years with type 1 diabetes. The chain has TRBV7-9 and TRBJ2-2, with a possible D match to TRBD1 (5 bases). Sample: naive CD4+ T cells from blood. The CDR3, as DNA: TGTGCCAGCAGCTTAGGAGTTGGGGCCGGCACCGGGGAGCTGTTTTTT. Residues: CASSLGVGAGTGELFF.